This TCR beta chain was profiled in a study of shared clonotypes between healthy human individuals. Study-level information: CD4 naive and memory got three plates each, CD8 naive two, CD8 memory one.

The table came from immunoSEQ multiplex PCR; TCRdb's copy has only in-frame clones and leaves some out. The sample holds hundreds of thousands of clones, roughly 96% seen once. The V and J ends lost 5 bases and 3 bases, in that order; junction bases with no gene match: 6. CDR3 length equals 15 residues. Looked up from germline, CDR1 is MNHEY and CDR2 is SMNVEV (reference sequence). Naive CD8 cells lacked CD45RO, underwent positive selection for CCR7 and left out terminally differentiated effector memory CD45RA+ cells. Study results and limitations: Sampling covered nothing but blood. Tissue TCR repertoires likely differ from those found in blood. The naive CD4 repertoires of a few donors were compared, and approximately 5% of clonotypes were shared. It was the few donors that limited the genetic and exposure-history diversity represented.

As for this clone: Antigen: not known.

The chain employs TRBV27 and TRBJ2-7; 11 positions match TRBD2. Material: naive CD8+ T cells sorted from blood. The TCR sequence derives from a woman in her twenties or thirties in good health. The CDR3 loop is CASSLLAGGGYEQYF. The CDR3 nucleotides read TGTGCCAGCAGTCTCCTAGCGGGAGGAGGCTACGAGCAGTACTTC.